These T cell receptor beta chains were read from a single sample in a study of T cell repertoires in cytomegalovirus infection. TCRdb re-called the reads through MiXCR, storing one row per CDR3 protein. The sample lists 200,000 or so distinct CDR3 sequences, roughly a fifth occurring once. Material: PBMCs. The receptors come from a human donor in good health (CMV status not recorded). Some clones in this sample may be carry-over from other donors' samples. CDR3s include the opening cysteine and the closing phenylalanine or tryptophan.

v_call	j_call	cdr3_aa
TRBV7-2	TRBJ2-3	CASSLLAGGPADTQYF
TRBV25-1	TRBJ2-1	CASTGSSSYNEQFF
TRBV7-9	TRBJ1-5	CASSTGQPAQPQHF
TRBV7-2	TRBJ2-3	CASSAGGRGWGDTLYF
TRBV20-1	TRBJ2-7	CSASSASGVYEQYF
TRBV29-1	TRBJ2-7	CSVKESSYEQYF
TRBV28	TRBJ1-4	CASSLGIHNEKLFF
TRBV19	TRBJ1-5	CASSIVPSNQPQHF
TRBV5-1	TRBJ1-2	CASSPKDGTYGYTF
TRBV29-1	TRBJ2-1	CSVEITYNEQFF
TRBV6-1	TRBJ2-6	CASSLPGGAGANVLTF
TRBV6-2/TRBV6-3	TRBJ2-2	CASRLQGVGELFF
TRBV12-3/TRBV12-4	TRBJ2-7	CASSSPGHRPYEQYF
TRBV7-8	TRBJ1-3	CASSLGAAPGNTIYF
TRBV6-6	TRBJ2-2	CASSYSLTGELFF
TRBV29-1	TRBJ2-2	CSVDPGERTGELFF
TRBV19	TRBJ2-2	CASTRMAGRPNTGELFF
TRBV28	TRBJ2-7	CASTVHGTGVPEQYF
TRBV2	TRBJ2-5	CASSAGDRDIETQYF
TRBV12-3/TRBV12-4	TRBJ2-5	CASSYQSGSQYF
TRBV30	TRBJ1-5	CAWSHVHRNQPQHF
TRBV6-1	TRBJ1-3	CASRMDRDSGNTIYF
TRBV7-2	TRBJ2-7	CASNRLADVTYEQYF
TRBV7-2	TRBJ1-2	CASSPVGQNNYGYTF
TRBV19	TRBJ1-5	CASSYRDLSNQPQHF
TRBV2	TRBJ1-6	CASSVGTANNSPLHF
TRBV7-2	TRBJ2-1	CASSLVVMGGAAHEQFF
TRBV6-2/TRBV6-3	TRBJ1-1	CASSQGTEAFF
TRBV7-2	TRBJ2-5	CASSAWETQYF
TRBV11-2	TRBJ2-2	CASTGANRELFF
TRBV5-4	TRBJ2-2	CASRVRGTSNTGELFF
TRBV7-2	TRBJ1-5	CASSRTGGPQHF
TRBV6-4	TRBJ2-5	CASSGEFGETQYF
TRBV3-1	TRBJ1-2	CASSGGPGYGYTF
TRBV29-1	TRBJ2-1	CSGSSYNEQFF
TRBV10-3	TRBJ2-5	CAISASRGRDRDETQYF
TRBV28	TRBJ2-2	CASSLGGRAHTGELFF